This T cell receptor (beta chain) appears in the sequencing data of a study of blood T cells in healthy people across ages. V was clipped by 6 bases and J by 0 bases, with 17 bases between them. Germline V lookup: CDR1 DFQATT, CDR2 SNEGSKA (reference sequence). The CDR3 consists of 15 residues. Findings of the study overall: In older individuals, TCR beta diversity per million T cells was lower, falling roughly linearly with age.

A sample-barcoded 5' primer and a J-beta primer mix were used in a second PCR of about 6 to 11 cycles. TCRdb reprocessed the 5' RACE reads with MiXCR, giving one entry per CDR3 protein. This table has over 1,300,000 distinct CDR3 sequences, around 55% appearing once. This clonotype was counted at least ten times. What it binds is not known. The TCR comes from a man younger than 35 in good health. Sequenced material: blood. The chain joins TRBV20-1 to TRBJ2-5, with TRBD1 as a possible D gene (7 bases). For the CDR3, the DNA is TGCAGTGCACAGTGGGCAGGGGGGTACCAAGAGACCCAGTACTTC. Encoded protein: CSAQWAGGYQETQYF.